The text below deals with one T cell receptor beta chain. The CDR3 runs to 14 residues. Trimming removed 6 bases at V and 0 bases at J, with 12 bases between. In germline, CDR1 is SQVTM, CDR2 ANQGSEA. The data originate from a study of T-cell memory formation after mild COVID-19. Study-level background: Clustering of TCRs was largely donor specific.

TCRdb itself ran the 5' RACE reads through MiXCR, one entry per CDR3 protein. The sample includes 400,000 to 450,000 distinct CDR3 sequences, roughly 18% of them seen just once. J is TRBJ2-1 and V is TRBV29-1; tentatively, D is TRBD2 (5 bases). The clonotype originates from a man younger than 35 who had mild COVID-19 (a few samples of this study predate the infection). Cell type and time point are not known. The material sequenced was PBMCs or a T cell subset sorted from them (not recorded which). The CDR3 region is CSVVGVSSYNEQFF. CDR3 sequence (DNA): TGCAGCGTCGTCGGGGTGAGCTCCTACAATGAGCAGTTCTTC.